The 6 T cell receptor beta chains below all came from one sample that was sequenced in a study of shared clonotypes between healthy human individuals. Data came from immunoSEQ multiplex PCR; TCRdb stores just in-frame clones and leaves some out. The table includes 980,000 or so clones, about 80% detected once. Material for sequencing was memory CD4+ T cells sorted from blood. Subset indicated: CD45RA-negative fraction. These receptors came from a man younger than 30 in good health.

The sample holds one count of this clone. The chain has TRBV7-9 and TRBJ1-4, with D tentatively TRBD1 (6 bases). The CDR3 runs to 17 residues. V dropped 3 bases and J dropped 0 bases, with 14 bases sitting between them. Germline CDR1 is SEHNR and CDR2 is FQNEAQ (reference sequence). The CDR3 region has the DNA TGTGCCAGCAGCTTTAGCCAGGGGCGGGCAACTAATGAAAAACTGTTTTTT. It specifies CASSFSQGRATNEKLFF.

The rearrangement joins TRBV7-9 to TRBJ2-1; D gene uncertain. V lost 6 bases and J lost 5, with 5 bases in between. Germline V gene data show CDR1 as SEHNR and CDR2 as FQNEAQ (reference sequence). This CDR3 has 11 residues. CDR3 in DNA: TGTGCCAGCAGGAAGAACAATGAGCAGTTCTTC. Protein: CASRKNNEQFF.

There are a few counts of this clone. J is TRBJ2-7 and V is TRBV4-1; D may be TRBD2 (5 bases). The germline V gene encodes CDR1 MGHRA and CDR2 YSYEKL. This CDR3 contains 13 residues. Trimming left V 6 bases short and J 7 bases short, with 16 bases between. The CDR3 region has the DNA TGCGCCAGCAGTCAATGGAGGATGGAGGAGCAGTACTTC. It is translated as CASSQWRMEEQYF.

The chain combines TRBV18 with TRBJ1-1; TRBD1 is a possible D gene (5 bases). Germline CDR1 and CDR2: KGHSH and LQKENI. V lost 3 bases and J lost 0, with 23 bases in between. This CDR3 region has 19 residues. This CDR3 reads CASSPMGHSPRTLNTEAFF. CDR3 DNA sequence: TGTGCCAGCTCACCGATGGGGCATAGCCCCAGGACGCTGAACACTGAAGCTTTCTTT.

This clone was seen a handful of times. The chain employs TRBV9 and TRBJ2-5; 14 positions match TRBD2. This CDR3 region has 15 residues. Germline loops: CDR1 SGDLS, CDR2 YYNGEE. V gave up 4 bases and J gave up 4 bases; unmatched junction bases: 3. Here the CDR3 DNA reads TGTGCCAGCAGCCCGGGACTAGCGGGAGCAGAGACCCAGTACTTC. Translated: CASSPGLAGAETQYF.

V gene TRBV28 combines with J gene TRBJ2-7; D is possibly TRBD1 or TRBD2 (5 bases each). CDR1 and CDR2 (germline): MDHEN, SYDVKM. The CDR3 has 13 residues. V was pared by 8 bases and J by 1 base, with 12 bases between. The CDR3, as DNA: TGTGCCAGCCAAGGGACGGCTTCCTACGAGCAGTACTTC. Translation: CASQGTASYEQYF.